A selection of T cell receptor beta chains follows, all from one sample in a study of cytotoxic CD8 clonotypes in ibrutinib-treated CLL. Assay used: immunoSEQ multiplex PCR; TCRdb lists only in-frame clones, some missing. The sample lists under 15,000 clones; almost 65% were seen once. The sequencing used PBMCs, collected before ibrutinib treatment. The receptors here all came from a human donor with chronic lymphocytic leukemia. Each CDR3 is given with its conserved first and last residue. The D gene is left open where the match is weak. Rows give clone size only sometimes, using once, few, many, or a class for an expanded clone.

j_gene	d_gene	abundance	v_gene	CDR3nt	CDR3aa
TRBJ1-1	-	-	TRBV19	TGTGCCAGTATGAGGCAGACGAACACTGAAGCTTTCTTT	CASMRQTNTEAFF
TRBJ1-1	TRBD1	-	TRBV9	TGTGCCAGCAGTTGGGACAGGGGGAACACTGAAGCTTTCTTT	CASSWDRGNTEAFF
TRBJ2-3	TRBD2	-	TRBV5-6	TGTGCCAGCAGCTTGTTCGGGGGGGCCGTTACGCAGTATTTT	CASSLFGGAVTQYF
TRBJ1-5	-	few	TRBV7-9	TGTGCCAGCAGCTCTTCCTCGGGAGGTAGTGGCAATCAGCCCCAGCATTTT	CASSSSSGGSGNQPQHF
TRBJ2-5	TRBD2	once	TRBV13	TGTGCCAGCAGCTTGGGGCTAGCGGGGAACCAAGAGACCCAGTACTTC	CASSLGLAGNQETQYF
TRBJ2-7	-	-	TRBV5-4	TGTGCCAGCAGCTTGATGACTGGCTCCTACGAGCAGTACTTC	CASSLMTGSYEQYF
TRBJ1-6	TRBD1	-	TRBV18	TGTGCCAGCTCACTTGGACAGGGCTATAATTCACCCCTCCACTTT	CASSLGQGYNSPLHF
TRBJ1-2	-	-	TRBV5-4	TGTGCCACCAACCCGGGAGTTCCAGGAGGCTACACCTTC	CATNPGVPGGYTF
TRBJ1-4	TRBD1	-	TRBV6-1	TGTGCCAGCAGTGGGACAGGGGGCGGTGAAAAACTGTTTTTT	CASSGTGGGEKLFF
TRBJ2-7	-	-	TRBV11-3	TGTGCCAGCAGCTCGGGACCGGAGCAGTACTTC	CASSSGPEQYF
TRBJ2-7	-	few	TRBV5-6	TGTGCCAGCAGCTTTGGACAGACCTACGAGCAGTACTTC	CASSFGQTYEQYF